The entry below describes one T cell receptor (beta chain). The age range of participants was about 18 to 95 years, with residence in 20 to 25 US areas. Recovered status applied to Cohort 3 donors who had two consecutive negative PCRs. It also applied to those with clearance or with symptom resolution. In the study's own analysis: Reference gene primer amplification in the assay estimated nucleated cell counts. TCRdb keeps only in-frame clones here, not all; method: immunoSEQ multiplex PCR. V, J and clone size reflect that table, while D and trimming were determined from the DNA. This sample has about 460,000 clones, with 75% to 90% found just once. This record comes from a study of blood T cell repertoires in COVID-19. About the study: In each case, the material was cDNA or gDNA derived from T cells, B-cell-depleted T cells, or PBMCs.

The CDR3 extends over 12 amino acids. Germline CDR1 and CDR2: MNHEY and SVGAGI. Trimming cost V 5 bases and J 6 bases, with 10 bases left between them. This receptor was obtained from an older woman who had recovered from COVID-19. The chain carries TRBV6-5 and TRBJ1-1; D gene ambiguous. Source material: PBMCs or T cells enriched from blood (not recorded which). The chain's CDR3 is CASSPGGAEAFF. CDR3 nucleotides: TGTGCCAGCAGTCCAGGCGGGGCTGAAGCTTTCTTT.